The 15 T cell receptor beta chains in this list originate from one sample, sequenced in a study of blood T cell repertoires in COVID-19. Method: immunoSEQ multiplex PCR; TCRdb's copy keeps in-frame clones and lacks some. The sample has roughly 45,000 clones, under 90% seen once. The sample was peripheral blood. These receptors originate from a woman aged 55-69 years with acute or convalescent COVID-19.

V usage is TRBV3-1 (or the pseudogene TRBV3-2) and J usage is TRBJ2-3, with 8 positions matching TRBD2. Looked up from germline, CDR1 is LGHDT and CDR2 is YNNKEL (reference sequence). The CDR3 has 15 amino acids. The junction had 19 bases not matched to a gene; V was cut back by 9 bases and J by 11 bases. For the CDR3, the DNA is TGTGCCAGTGGGACTAGGACAGTTAGAAATAGGCGGCAGTATTTT. Its protein is CASGTRTVRNRRQYF.

V and J are TRBV7-3 and TRBJ2-3, with 11 bases matching TRBD2. The CDR3 runs 15 residues. In germline, CDR1 is SGHTA, CDR2 FQGTGA. The J segment lost 5 bases and the V segment lost 5 bases, leaving 6 bases of the junction unmatched. In DNA, the CDR3 is TGTGCCAGCAGCATTAGCGGGGGGGCCGGAGATACGCAGTATTTT. Its protein product is CASSISGGAGDTQYF.

The chain joins TRBV25-1 to TRBJ2-6; the D gene is possibly TRBD1 (6 bases). Germline CDR1 and CDR2: MGHDK and SYGVNS. CDR3 length: 11 amino acids. Trimming took off 4 bases at V and 17 bases at J, with 12 bases between the two ends. The CDR3 is CASSGPQGVTF. The CDR3 nucleotides are TGTGCCAGCAGTGGTCCACAGGGAGTGACTTTC.

The V call is TRBV4-2, the J call TRBJ2-7; 7 bases line up with TRBD1. Germline CDR1 is LGHNA and CDR2 is YNFKEQ. V gave up 3 bases and J gave up 6 bases; unmatched junction bases: 14. The CDR3 totals 16 residues. The CDR3 DNA sequence: TGTGCCAGCAGCCACCTCCGGGACAGTCTCTCACTCGAGCAGTACTTC. Its protein is CASSHLRDSLSLEQYF.

This chain joins TRBV29-1 and TRBJ2-3; a weak D match, TRBD2 (5 bases). The germline CDR1 and CDR2 sequences are SQVTM and ANQGSEA. The CDR3 covers 12 residues. V shed 7 bases and J shed 2 bases, with 10 bases lying between them. CDR3 sequence (DNA): TGCAGCGCCGGACTTTTCACAGATACGCAGTATTTT. It translates to CSAGLFTDTQYF.

The chain links TRBV19 to TRBJ1-5, with D perhaps TRBD1 (5 bases). Germline assignment: CDR1 LNHDA and CDR2 SQIVND (reference sequence). There are 15 residues in the CDR3. Trimming pared 3 bases from V and 0 bases from J, leaving 9 bases between. CDR3 sequence reads: CASSMGRDSNQPQHF. The CDR3 DNA sequence: TGTGCCAGTAGTATGGGCAGGGATAGCAATCAGCCCCAGCATTTT.

The gene calls are TRBV30 and TRBJ1-3; D not resolved. Per the germline V gene, CDR1 is GTSNPN and CDR2 is SVGIG (reference sequence). Trimming removed 1 base from V and 4 bases from J, with 8 bases in between. CDR3 length: 13 residues. The CDR3 sequence is CAWSGGAGNTIYF. The CDR3 DNA reads as TGTGCCTGGAGTGGGGGAGCGGGAAACACCATATATTTT.

CDR3 sequence: CASTYRIAGEPGELFF. In nucleotides, the CDR3 is TGTGCCAGTACCTATAGGATAGCGGGAGAGCCCGGGGAGCTGTTTTTT. The rearrangement links TRBV19 to TRBJ2-2, with 9 bases identical to TRBD2. CDR1 and CDR2 from the germline V gene are LNHDA and SQIVND (reference sequence). Losses at the gene ends were 7 bases for V and 6 bases for J; bases not matched to a gene: 12. The CDR3 sequence is 16 residues long.

The chain carries TRBV3-1 (or the pseudogene TRBV3-2) and TRBJ1-2; 7 nucleotides agree with TRBD1. CDR1 is LGHDT and CDR2 is YNNKEL in the germline V gene (reference sequence). After removal of 3 bases from V and 6 bases from J, the junction contained 4 bases not matched to a gene. CDR3 length: 13 amino acids. Here the CDR3 DNA reads TGTGCCAGCAGCCAGACAGGGTTGGATGGCTACACCTTC. Translated, it gives CASSQTGLDGYTF.

The V gene is TRBV5-1, the J gene TRBJ1-1, with TRBD1 matching 7 bases. The CDR3 has 15 amino acids. Germline trimming cut 3 bases from V and 1 base from J; bases unmatched to any gene: 6. The germline gives CDR1 SGHRS, CDR2 YFSETQ. In DNA form, the CDR3 reads TGCGCCAGCAGCTCGACAGGGACTCCGAACACTGAAGCTTTCTTT. Amino acids: CASSSTGTPNTEAFF.

The rearrangement links TRBV18 to TRBJ2-1; 10 bases agree with TRBD2. Losses at the gene ends were 2 bases for V and 13 bases for J; bases not matched to a gene: 8. The CDR3 totals 14 residues. CDR1 and CDR2 from the germline V gene are KGHSH and LQKENI. This CDR3 is CASSPDPLAGIQFF. The CDR3 bases are TGTGCCAGCTCACCAGACCCACTAGCGGGAATTCAGTTCTTC.

The V and J genes are TRBV20-1 and TRBJ1-4; TRBD1 is a possible D gene (6 bases). The CDR3 spans 13 residues. V shed 3 bases and J shed 8 bases, with 13 bases lying between them. Germline V lookup: CDR1 DFQATT, CDR2 SNEGSKA (reference sequence). CDR3 in amino acids: CSASFHRVEKLFF. CDR3 nucleotide sequence: TGCAGTGCTAGTTTTCACAGGGTAGAAAAACTGTTTTTT.

This chain links TRBV30 with TRBJ1-5; D is unclear. V lost 1 base and J lost 3, with 13 bases in between. The CDR3 is 15 amino acids. Germline V CDR1 and CDR2: GTSNPN, SVGIG (reference sequence). DNA of the CDR3: TGTGCCTGGAGTGGAGGCAGCAATTCCAATCAGCCCCAGCATTTT. Amino acid sequence: CAWSGGSNSNQPQHF.

The chain joins TRBV5-1 to TRBJ1-1; the D gene is possibly TRBD1 (5 bases). V lost 1 base, J lost 1 base, and 5 bases lay in between. The CDR3 length is 13 residues. From germline, CDR1 is SGHRS and CDR2 YFSETQ. The CDR3 spells CASSLTGNTEAFF. CDR3 DNA sequence: TGCGCCAGCAGCTTGACAGGGAACACTGAAGCTTTCTTT.

This sequence joins TRBV19 and TRBJ1-5; 8 bases line up with TRBD1. Germline V CDR1 and CDR2: LNHDA, SQIVND (reference sequence). The junction had 7 bases not matched to a gene; V was cut back by 9 bases and J by 3 bases. CDR3 length: 14 residues. The CDR3 DNA reads as TGTGCCAGCTGTCGGACAGGGTTCAATCAGCCCCAGCATTTT. Residues: CASCRTGFNQPQHF.